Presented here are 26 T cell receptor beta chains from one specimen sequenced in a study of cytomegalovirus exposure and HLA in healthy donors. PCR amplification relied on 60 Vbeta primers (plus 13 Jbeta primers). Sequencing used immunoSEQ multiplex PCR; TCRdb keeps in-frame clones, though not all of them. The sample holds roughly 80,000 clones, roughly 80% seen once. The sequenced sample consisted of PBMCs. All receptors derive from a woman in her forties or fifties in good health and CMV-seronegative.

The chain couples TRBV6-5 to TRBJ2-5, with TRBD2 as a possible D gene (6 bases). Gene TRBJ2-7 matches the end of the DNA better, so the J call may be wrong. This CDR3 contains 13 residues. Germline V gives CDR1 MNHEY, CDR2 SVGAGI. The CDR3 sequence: CATISGLSYEQYF. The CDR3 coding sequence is TGTGCCACCATTAGCGGACTCTCCTACGAGCAGTACTTC.

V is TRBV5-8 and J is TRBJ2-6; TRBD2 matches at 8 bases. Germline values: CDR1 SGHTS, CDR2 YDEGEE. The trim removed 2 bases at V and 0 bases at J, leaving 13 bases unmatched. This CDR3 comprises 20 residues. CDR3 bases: TGTGCCAGCAGCTTTACTCTCCGGACTAGCCTTAGCTCTGGGGCCAACGTCCTGACTTTC. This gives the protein CASSFTLRTSLSSGANVLTF.

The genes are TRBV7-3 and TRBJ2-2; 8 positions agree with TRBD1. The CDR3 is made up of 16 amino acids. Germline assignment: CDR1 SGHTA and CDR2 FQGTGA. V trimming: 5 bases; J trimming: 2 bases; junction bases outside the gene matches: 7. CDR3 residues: CASSPRQGLNTGELFF. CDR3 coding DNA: TGTGCCAGCAGCCCCAGACAGGGGCTTAACACCGGGGAGCTGTTTTTT.

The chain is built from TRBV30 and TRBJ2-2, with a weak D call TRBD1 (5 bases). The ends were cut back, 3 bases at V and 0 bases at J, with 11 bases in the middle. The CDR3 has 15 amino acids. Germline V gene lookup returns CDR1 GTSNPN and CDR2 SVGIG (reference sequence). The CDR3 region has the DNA TGTGCCTGGAGGACCCAGGGTCCGAACACCGGGGAGCTGTTTTTT. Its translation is CAWRTQGPNTGELFF.

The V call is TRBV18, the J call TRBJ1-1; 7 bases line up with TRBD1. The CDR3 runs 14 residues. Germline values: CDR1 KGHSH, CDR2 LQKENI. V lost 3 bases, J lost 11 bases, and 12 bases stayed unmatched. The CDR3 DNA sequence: TGTGCCAGCTCACCGAAAACCGGGACAGCTCATGCTTTCTTT. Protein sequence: CASSPKTGTAHAFF.

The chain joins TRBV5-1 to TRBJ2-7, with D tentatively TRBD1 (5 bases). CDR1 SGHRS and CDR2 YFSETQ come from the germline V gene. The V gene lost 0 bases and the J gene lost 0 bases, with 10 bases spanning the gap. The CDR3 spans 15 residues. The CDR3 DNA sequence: TGCGCCAGCAGCTTGGGCACAGGACGCTCCTACGAGCAGTACTTC. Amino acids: CASSLGTGRSYEQYF.

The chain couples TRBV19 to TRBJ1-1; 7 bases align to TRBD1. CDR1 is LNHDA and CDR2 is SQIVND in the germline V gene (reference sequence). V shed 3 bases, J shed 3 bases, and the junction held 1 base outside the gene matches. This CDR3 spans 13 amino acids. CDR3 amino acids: CASSITGDTEAFF. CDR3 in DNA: TGTGCCAGTAGTATCACAGGGGACACTGAAGCTTTCTTT.

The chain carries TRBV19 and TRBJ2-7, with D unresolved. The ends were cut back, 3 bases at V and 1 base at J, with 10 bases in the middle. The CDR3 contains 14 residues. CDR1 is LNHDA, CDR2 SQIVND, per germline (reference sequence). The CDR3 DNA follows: TGTGCCAGTAGTATGGTTCCCGGTTCCTACGAGCAGTACTTC. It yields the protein CASSMVPGSYEQYF.

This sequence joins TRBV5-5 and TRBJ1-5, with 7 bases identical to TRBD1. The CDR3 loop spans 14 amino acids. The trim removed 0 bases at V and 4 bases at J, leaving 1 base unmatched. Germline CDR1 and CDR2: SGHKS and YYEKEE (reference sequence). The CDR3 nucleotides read TGTGCCAGCAGCTTGGCAGGGGGTAATCAGCCCCAGCATTTT. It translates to CASSLAGGNQPQHF.

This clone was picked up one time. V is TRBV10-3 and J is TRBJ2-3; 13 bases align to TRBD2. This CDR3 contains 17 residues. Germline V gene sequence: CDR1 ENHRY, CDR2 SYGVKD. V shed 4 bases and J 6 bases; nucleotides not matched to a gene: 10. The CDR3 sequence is CAISGTSGSGAVDTQYF. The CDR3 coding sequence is TGTGCCATCAGTGGGACTAGCGGGAGTGGTGCCGTGGATACGCAGTATTTT.

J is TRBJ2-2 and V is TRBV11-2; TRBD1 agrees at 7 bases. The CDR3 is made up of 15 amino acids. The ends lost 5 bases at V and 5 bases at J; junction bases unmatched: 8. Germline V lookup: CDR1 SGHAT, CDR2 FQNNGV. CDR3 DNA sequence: TGTGCCAGCAGCCAATTACAGGGGAGTACCGGGGAGCTGTTTTTT. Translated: CASSQLQGSTGELFF.

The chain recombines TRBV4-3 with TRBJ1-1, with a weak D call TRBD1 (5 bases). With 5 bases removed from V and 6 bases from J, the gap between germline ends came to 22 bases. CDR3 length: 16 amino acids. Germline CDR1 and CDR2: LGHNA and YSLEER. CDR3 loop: CASSFKGAGPSSEAFF. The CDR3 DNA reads TGCGCCAGCAGCTTCAAAGGGGCAGGGCCCTCTTCTGAAGCTTTCTTT.

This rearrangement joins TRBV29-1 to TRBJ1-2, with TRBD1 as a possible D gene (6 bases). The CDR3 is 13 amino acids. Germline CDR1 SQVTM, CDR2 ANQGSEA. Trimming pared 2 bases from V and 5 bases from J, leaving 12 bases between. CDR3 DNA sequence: TGCAGCGTTGAACCGGACAGAAATTATGGCTACACCTTC. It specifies CSVEPDRNYGYTF. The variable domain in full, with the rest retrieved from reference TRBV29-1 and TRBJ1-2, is SAVISQKPSRDICQRGTSLTIQCQVDSQVTMMFWYRQQPGQSLTLIATANQGSEATYESGFVIDKFPISRPNLTFSTLTVSNMSPEDSSIYLCSVEPDRNYGYTFGSGTRLTVV.

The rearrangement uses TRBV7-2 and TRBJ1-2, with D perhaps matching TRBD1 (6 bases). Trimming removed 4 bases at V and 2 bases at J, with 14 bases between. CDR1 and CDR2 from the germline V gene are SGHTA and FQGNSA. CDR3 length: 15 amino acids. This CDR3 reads CASSSQGLVNYGYTF. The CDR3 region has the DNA TGTGCCAGCAGCTCACAGGGTCTTGTGAACTATGGCTACACCTTC.

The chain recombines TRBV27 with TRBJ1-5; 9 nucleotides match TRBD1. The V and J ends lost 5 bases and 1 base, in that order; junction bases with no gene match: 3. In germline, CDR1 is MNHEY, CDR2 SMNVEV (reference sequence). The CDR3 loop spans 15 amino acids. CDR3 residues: CASSPGTGSNQPQHF. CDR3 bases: TGTGCCAGCAGTCCCGGGACAGGGAGCAATCAGCCCCAGCATTTT.

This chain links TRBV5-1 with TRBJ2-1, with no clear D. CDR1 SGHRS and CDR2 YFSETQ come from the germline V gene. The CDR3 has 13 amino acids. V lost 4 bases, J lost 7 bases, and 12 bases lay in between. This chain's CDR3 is CASSPSPRNEQFF. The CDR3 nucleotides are TGCGCCAGCAGCCCCTCCCCGCGGAATGAGCAGTTCTTC.

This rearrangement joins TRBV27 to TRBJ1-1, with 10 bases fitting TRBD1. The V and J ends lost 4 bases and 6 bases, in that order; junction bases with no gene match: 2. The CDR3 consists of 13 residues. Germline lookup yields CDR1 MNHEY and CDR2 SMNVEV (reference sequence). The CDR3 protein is CASSSGTGAEAFF. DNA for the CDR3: TGTGCCAGCAGTTCCGGGACAGGGGCTGAAGCTTTCTTT.

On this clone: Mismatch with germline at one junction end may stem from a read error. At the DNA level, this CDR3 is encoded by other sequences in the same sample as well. The CDR3 sequence: CASSTTFGGGSNQPQHF. The DNA for the CDR3 is TGCGCCAGTAGCACCACTTTTGGGGGAGGTAGCAATCAGCCCCAGCATTTT. The chain joins TRBV19 to TRBJ1-5; D is possibly TRBD1 (5 bases). The CDR3 spans 17 residues. Germline V gene lookup returns CDR1 LNHDA and CDR2 SQIVND (reference sequence).

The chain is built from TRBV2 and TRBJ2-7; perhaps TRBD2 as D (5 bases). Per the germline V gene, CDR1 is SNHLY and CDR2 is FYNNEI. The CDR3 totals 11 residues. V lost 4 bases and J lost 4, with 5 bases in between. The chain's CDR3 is CASSAGYEQYF. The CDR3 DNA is TGTGCCAGCAGTGCGGGGTACGAGCAGTACTTC.

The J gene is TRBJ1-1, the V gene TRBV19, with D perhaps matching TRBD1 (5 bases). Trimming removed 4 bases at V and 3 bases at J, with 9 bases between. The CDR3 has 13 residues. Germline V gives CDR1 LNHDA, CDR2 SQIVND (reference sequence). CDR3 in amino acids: CASSRGDYTEAFF. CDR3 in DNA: TGTGCCAGTAGTAGAGGGGACTACACTGAAGCTTTCTTT.

CDR3: CSVEQGTGGADTGELFF. The CDR3 DNA reads TGCAGCGTTGAACAAGGGACAGGGGGCGCGGACACCGGGGAGCTGTTTTTT. V gene TRBV29-1 combines with J gene TRBJ2-2; 12 bases are a match to TRBD1. The junction had 7 bases not matched to a gene; V was cut back by 2 bases and J by 3 bases. Germline CDR1 and CDR2: SQVTM and ANQGSEA. There are 17 residues in the CDR3.

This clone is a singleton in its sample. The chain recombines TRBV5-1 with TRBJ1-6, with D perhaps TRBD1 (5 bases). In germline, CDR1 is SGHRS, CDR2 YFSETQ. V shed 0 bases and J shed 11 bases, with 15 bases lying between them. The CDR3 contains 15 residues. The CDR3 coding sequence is TGCGCCAGCAGCTTGGCCGGGGGTGATAGAGCACCCCTCCACTTT. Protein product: CASSLAGGDRAPLHF.

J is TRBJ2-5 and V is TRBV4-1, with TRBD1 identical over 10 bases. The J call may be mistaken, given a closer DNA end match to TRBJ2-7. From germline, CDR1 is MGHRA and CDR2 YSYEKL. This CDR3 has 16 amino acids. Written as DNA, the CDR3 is TGCGCCAGCAGCCAAGGCGGGGGGACAGGGGCCTACGAGCAGTACTTC. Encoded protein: CASSQGGGTGAYEQYF.

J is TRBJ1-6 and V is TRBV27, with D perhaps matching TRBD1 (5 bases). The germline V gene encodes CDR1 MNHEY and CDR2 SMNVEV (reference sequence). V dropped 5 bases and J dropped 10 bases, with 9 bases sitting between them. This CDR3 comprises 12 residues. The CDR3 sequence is CASSPWGSPLHF. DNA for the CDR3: TGTGCCAGCAGTCCCTGGGGCTCACCCCTCCACTTT.

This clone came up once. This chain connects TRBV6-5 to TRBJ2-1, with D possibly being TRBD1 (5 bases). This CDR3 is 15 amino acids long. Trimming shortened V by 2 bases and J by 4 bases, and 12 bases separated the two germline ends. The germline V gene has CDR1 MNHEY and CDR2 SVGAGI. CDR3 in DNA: TGTGCCAGCAGTTACGGGGCAGGGAATTACAATGAGCAGTTCTTC. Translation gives CASSYGAGNYNEQFF.

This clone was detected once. CDR3 nucleotide sequence: TGTGCCAGCAGCATAGCGGGGGGAGGCACAGATACGCAGTATTTT. Amino acid sequence: CASSIAGGGTDTQYF. The V gene is TRBV27, the J gene TRBJ2-3, with TRBD2 matching 10 bases. The CDR3 consists of 15 residues. V lost 6 bases and J lost 1; bases outside the gene matches: 4. Germline V gene lookup returns CDR1 MNHEY and CDR2 SMNVEV (reference sequence).